This TCR beta chain was observed in a study of breast tumors, draining lymph nodes, adjacent tissues. Study-level findings and limits: That most tumor T cells come from lymph nodes remained unproven. Compared with lymph nodes, tumors were less diverse; compared with nontumor tissue, more.

This clonotype was seen many times. Its specificity is unknown. V shed 5 bases, J shed 4 bases, and the junction held 13 bases outside the gene matches. This CDR3 spans 17 amino acids. Germline V gene sequence: CDR1 MGHRA, CDR2 YSYEKL. TCRdb re-derived calls from the multiplex PCR reads in MiXCR, one entry per CDR3 protein. Of some 170,000 distinct CDR3 sequences in the sample, more than 25% are singletons; the top ten hold about 4.1%. Samples came from axillary lymph nodes draining the breast cancer. The chain combines TRBV4-1 with TRBJ2-3; TRBD2 matches at 9 bases. The receptor was derived from a female donor with breast cancer. Some clones in this sample may be carry-over from other donors' samples. Input material: axillary lymph node tissue. CDR3 loop: CASSTSPAGGSPDTQYF. The CDR3 nucleotides are TGCGCCAGCAGCACTTCGCCTGCGGGGGGGAGTCCAGATACGCAGTATTTT.